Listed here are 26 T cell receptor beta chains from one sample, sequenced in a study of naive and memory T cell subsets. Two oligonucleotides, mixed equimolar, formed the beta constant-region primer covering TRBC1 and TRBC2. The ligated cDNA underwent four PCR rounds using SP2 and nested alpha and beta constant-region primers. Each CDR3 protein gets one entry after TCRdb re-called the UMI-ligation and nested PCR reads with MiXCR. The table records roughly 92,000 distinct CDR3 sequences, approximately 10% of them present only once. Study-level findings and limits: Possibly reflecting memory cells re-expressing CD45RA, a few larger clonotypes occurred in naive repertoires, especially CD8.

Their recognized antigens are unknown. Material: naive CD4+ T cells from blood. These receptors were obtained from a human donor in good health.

This chain's CDR3 is CASSLVSGSTDTQYF. The CDR3 DNA reads TGCGCCAGCAGCTTGGTTAGCGGGAGTACAGATACGCAGTATTTT. The chain carries TRBV5-1 and TRBJ2-3; 9 bases line up with TRBD2. The V segment lost 0 bases and the J segment 3 bases; nucleotides outside the gene matches: 2. The CDR3 is 15 residues long. Germline CDR1 reads SGHRS; CDR2 reads YFSETQ.

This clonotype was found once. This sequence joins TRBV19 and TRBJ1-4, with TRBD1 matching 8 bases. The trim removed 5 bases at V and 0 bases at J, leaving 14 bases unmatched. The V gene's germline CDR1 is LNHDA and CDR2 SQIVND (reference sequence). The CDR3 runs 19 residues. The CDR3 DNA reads TGTGCCAGTAGTCTACCCGACAGGGGATATTTCCCAACTAATGAAAAACTGTTTTTT. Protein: CASSLPDRGYFPTNEKLFF.

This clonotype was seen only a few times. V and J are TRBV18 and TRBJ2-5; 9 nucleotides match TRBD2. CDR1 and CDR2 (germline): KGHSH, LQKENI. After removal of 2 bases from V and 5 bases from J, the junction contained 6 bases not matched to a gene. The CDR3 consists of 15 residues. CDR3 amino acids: CASSPAGGPRETQYF. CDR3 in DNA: TGTGCCAGCTCACCAGCGGGGGGGCCTCGGGAGACCCAGTACTTC.

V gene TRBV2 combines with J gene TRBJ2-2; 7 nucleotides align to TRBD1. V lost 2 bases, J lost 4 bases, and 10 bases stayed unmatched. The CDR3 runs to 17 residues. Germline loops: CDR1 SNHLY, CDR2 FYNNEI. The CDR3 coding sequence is TGTGCCAGCAGTGAATTGGCGACAGGGACGAGCACCGGGGAGCTGTTTTTT. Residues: CASSELATGTSTGELFF.

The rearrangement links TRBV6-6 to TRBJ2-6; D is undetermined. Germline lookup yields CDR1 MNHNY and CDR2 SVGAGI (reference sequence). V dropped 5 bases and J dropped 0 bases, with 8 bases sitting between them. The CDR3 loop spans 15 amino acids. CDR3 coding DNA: TGTGCCAGCAGTACGACGGACTCTGGGGCCAACGTCCTGACTTTC. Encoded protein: CASSTTDSGANVLTF.

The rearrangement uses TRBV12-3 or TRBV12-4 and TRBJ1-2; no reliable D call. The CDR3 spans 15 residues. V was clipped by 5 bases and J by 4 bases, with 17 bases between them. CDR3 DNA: TGTGCCAGCAGTCCCGAGGCCGCCGGAGGCTATGGCTACACCTTC. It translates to CASSPEAAGGYGYTF.

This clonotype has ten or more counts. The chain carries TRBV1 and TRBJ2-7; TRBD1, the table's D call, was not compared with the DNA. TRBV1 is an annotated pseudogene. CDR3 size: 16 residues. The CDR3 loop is CTSSQDRGQNNDEQYF. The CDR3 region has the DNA TGCACCAGCAGCCAGGACAGGGGGCAGAATAACGACGAGCAGTACTTC.

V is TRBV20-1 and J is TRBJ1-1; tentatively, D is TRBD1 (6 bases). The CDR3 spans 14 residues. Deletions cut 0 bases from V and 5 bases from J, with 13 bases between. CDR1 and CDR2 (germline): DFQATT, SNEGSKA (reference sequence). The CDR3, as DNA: TGCAGTGCTAGAGATCAGGGGCTAGGGACTGAAGCTTTCTTT. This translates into CSARDQGLGTEAFF.

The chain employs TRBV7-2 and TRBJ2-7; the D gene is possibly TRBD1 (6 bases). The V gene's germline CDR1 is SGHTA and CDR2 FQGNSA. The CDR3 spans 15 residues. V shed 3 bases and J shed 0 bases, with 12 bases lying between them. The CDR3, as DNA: TGTGCCAGCAGCTTTGGGGGCTCGAGCTCCTACGAGCAGTACTTC. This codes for CASSFGGSSSYEQYF.

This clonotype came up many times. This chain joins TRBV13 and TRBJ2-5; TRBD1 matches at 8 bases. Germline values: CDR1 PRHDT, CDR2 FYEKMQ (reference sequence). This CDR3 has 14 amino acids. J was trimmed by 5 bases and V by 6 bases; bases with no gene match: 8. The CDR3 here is CASRRQGYSETQYF. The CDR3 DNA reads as TGTGCCAGCAGACGACAGGGGTACAGCGAGACCCAGTACTTC.

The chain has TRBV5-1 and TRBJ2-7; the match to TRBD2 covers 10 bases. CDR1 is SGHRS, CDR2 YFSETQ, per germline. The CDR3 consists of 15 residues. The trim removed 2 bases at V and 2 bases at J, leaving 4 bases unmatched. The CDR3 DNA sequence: TGCGCCAGCAGCTTACAGACTAGCGGGCCCTACGAGCAGTACTTC. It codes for CASSLQTSGPYEQYF.

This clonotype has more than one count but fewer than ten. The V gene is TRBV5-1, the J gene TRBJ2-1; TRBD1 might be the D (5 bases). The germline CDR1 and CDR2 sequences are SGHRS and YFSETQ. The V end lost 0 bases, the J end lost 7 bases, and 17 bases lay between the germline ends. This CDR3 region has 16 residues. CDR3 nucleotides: TGCGCCAGCAGCTTGGAGTCAGGGATTTTAAGAAATGAGCAGTTCTTC. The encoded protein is CASSLESGILRNEQFF.

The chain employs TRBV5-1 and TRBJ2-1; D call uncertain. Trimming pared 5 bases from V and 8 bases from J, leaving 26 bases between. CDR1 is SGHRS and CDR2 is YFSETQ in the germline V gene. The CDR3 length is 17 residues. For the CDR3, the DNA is TGCGCCAGCAGTTTAGCTATCAGTCGGCCACGGTACGATGAGCAGTTCTTC. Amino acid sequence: CASSLAISRPRYDEQFF.

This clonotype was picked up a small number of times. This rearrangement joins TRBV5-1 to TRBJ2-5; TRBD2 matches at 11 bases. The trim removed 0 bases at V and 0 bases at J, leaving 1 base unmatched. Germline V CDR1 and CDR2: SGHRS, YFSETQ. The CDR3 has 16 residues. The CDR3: CASSLGLAGHQETQYF. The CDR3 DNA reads TGCGCCAGCAGCTTGGGACTAGCGGGGCACCAAGAGACCCAGTACTTC.

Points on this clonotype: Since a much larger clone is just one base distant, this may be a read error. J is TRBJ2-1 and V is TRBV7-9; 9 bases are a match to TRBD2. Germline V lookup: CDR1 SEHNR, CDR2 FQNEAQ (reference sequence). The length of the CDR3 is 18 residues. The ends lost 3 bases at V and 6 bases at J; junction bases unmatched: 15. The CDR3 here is CASSFRIGISGGLNEQFF. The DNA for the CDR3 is TGTGCCAGCAGCTTCCGCATCGGGATTAGCGGGGGCCTCAATGAGCAGTTCTTC.

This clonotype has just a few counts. The CDR3 spells CASSLGQLENIQYF. CDR3 coding DNA: TGTGCCAGCAGTTTAGGCCAACTAGAGAACATTCAGTACTTC. J is TRBJ2-4 and V is TRBV12-3 or TRBV12-4; D is possibly TRBD2 (5 bases). The CDR3 contains 14 residues. V was shortened by 1 base and J by 7 bases, with 11 bases between the two germline ends.

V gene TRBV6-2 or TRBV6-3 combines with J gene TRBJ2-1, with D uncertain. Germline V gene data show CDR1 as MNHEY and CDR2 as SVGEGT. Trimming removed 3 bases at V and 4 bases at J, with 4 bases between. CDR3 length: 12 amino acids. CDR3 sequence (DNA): TGTGCCAGCAGTTATGGTTACAATGAGCAGTTCTTC. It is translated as CASSYGYNEQFF.

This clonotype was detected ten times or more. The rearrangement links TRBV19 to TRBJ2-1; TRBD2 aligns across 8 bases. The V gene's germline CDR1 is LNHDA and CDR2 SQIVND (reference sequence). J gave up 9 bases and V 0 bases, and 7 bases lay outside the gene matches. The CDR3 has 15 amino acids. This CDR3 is CASSIEGSGSIEQFF. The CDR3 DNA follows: TGTGCCAGTAGTATAGAGGGGAGCGGGAGCATTGAGCAGTTCTTC.

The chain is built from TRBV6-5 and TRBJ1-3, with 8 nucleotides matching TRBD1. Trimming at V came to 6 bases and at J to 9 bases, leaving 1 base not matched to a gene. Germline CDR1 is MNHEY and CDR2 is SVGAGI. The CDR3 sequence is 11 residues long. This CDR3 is CASRTGGTIYF. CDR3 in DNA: TGTGCCAGCAGAACAGGGGGCACCATATATTTT.

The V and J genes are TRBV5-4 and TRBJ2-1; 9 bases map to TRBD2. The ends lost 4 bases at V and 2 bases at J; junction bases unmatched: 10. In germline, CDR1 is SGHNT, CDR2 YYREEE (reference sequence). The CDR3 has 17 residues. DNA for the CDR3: TGTGCCAGCAGCCTGAACATAGCGGGAGTGGCCTACAATGAGCAGTTCTTC. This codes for CASSLNIAGVAYNEQFF. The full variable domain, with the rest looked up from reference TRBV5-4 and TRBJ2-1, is ETGVTQSPTHLIKTRGQQVTLRCSSQSGHNTVSWYQQALGQGPQFIFQYYREEENGRGNFPPRFSGLQFPNYSSELNVNALELDDSALYLCASSLNIAGVAYNEQFFGPGTRLTVL.

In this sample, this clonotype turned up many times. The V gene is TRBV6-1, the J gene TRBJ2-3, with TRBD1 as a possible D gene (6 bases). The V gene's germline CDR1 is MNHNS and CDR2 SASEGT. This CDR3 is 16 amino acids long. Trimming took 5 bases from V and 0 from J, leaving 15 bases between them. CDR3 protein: CASSPSTGFSTDTQYF. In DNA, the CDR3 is TGTGCCAGCAGTCCCTCCACAGGGTTTAGCACAGATACGCAGTATTTT.

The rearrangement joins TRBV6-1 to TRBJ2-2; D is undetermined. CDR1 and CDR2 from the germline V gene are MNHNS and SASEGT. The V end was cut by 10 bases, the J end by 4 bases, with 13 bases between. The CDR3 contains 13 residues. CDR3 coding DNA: TGTGCCATCCACCGAGTGGGCACCGGGGAGCTGTTTTTT. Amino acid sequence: CAIHRVGTGELFF.

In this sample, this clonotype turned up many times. The CDR3 sequence is CSARGPGLGPYEQYF. DNA for the CDR3: TGCAGTGCTAGAGGTCCGGGACTAGGACCCTACGAGCAGTACTTC. The rearrangement links TRBV20-1 to TRBJ2-7; 8 bases align to TRBD2. Germline CDR1 is DFQATT and CDR2 is SNEGSKA (reference sequence). Losses at the gene ends were 1 base for V and 2 bases for J; bases not matched to a gene: 7. This CDR3 is built from 15 residues.

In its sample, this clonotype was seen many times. The CDR3 protein is CASSHDRGHDTGELFF. CDR3 DNA: TGTGCCAGCAGCCACGACAGGGGGCACGACACCGGGGAGCTGTTTTTT. The V call is TRBV6-2 or TRBV6-3, the J call TRBJ2-2; 10 positions match TRBD1. Per germline, CDR1 MNHEY and CDR2 SVGEGT. V lost 6 bases to trimming and J lost 3 bases; unmatched junction nucleotides: 7. The length of the CDR3 is 16 residues.

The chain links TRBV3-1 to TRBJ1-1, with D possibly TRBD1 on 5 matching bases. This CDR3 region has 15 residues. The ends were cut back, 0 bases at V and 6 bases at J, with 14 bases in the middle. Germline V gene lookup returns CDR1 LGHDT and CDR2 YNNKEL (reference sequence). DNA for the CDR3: TGTGCCAGCAGCCAAGAAATCCCAGGGAGGCCTGAAGCTTTCTTT. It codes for CASSQEIPGRPEAFF.

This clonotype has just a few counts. The CDR3 nucleotides read TGTGCCAGCAGCCCGGGACTAGCGGAGACCTACGAGCAGTACTTC. This translates into CASSPGLAETYEQYF. The chain links TRBV9 to TRBJ2-7; 11 bases are shared with TRBD2. Trimming took 4 bases from V and 2 from J; bases not matched to a gene: 5. This CDR3 is 15 amino acids long. Germline CDR1 SGDLS, CDR2 YYNGEE.